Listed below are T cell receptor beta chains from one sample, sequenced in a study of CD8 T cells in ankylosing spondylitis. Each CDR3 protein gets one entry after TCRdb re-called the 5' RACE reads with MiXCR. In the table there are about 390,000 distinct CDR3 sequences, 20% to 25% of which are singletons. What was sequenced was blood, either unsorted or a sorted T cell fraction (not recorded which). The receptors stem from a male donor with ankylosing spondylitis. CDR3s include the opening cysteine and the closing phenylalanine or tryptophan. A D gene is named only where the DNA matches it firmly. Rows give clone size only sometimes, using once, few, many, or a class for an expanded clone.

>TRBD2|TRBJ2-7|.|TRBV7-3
TGTGCCAGCAGCTTGCAGGGAGGGTACTACGAGCAGTACTTC
CASSLQGGYYEQYF
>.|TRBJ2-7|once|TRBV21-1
TGTGCCAGCAGCTCGACAACTGGACTTGAGTCAGAGCAGTACTTC
CASSSTTGLESEQYF
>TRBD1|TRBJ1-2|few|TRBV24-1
TGTGCCACCAGTGAGGGGACAGGGTCGGATGGATATGGCTACACCTTC
CATSEGTGSDGYGYTF
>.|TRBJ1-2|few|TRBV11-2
TGTGCCAGCAGCACTAACGGACTAAGAAGGGGCTACACCTTC
CASSTNGLRRGYTF
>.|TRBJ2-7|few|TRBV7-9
TGTGCCAGCAGCTTAGGGACGGTGAGCTCCTACGAGCAGTACTTC
CASSLGTVSSYEQYF
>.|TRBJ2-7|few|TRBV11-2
TGTGCCAGCACCGTTCCTCGGGGCGAGCAGTACTTC
CASTVPRGEQYF
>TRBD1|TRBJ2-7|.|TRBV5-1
TGCGCCAGCAGCTCCCTGACAGGGGCCCACGAGCAGTACTTC
CASSSLTGAHEQYF
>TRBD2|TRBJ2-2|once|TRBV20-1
TGCAGTGCTGCCCAGCGGGAGACGGGCGGGGAGCTGTTTTTT
CSAAQRETGGELFF
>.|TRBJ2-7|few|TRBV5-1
TGCGCCAGCAGCTTGATGGTAGCTACGGACTCCTACGAGCAGTACTTC
CASSLMVATDSYEQYF
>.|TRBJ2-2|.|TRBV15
TGTGCCACCAGCAGAGATTTAGGGGATACCGGGGAGCTGTTTTTT
CATSRDLGDTGELFF
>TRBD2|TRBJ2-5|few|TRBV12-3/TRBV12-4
TGTGCCAGCAGTCGGACTAGCGGGACGGAGACCCAGTACTTC
CASSRTSGTETQYF
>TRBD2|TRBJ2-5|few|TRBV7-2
TGTGCCAGCAGCTTCAGCGGGAGGGCCTTTTTGGCGGAGACCCAGTACTTC
CASSFSGRAFLAETQYF
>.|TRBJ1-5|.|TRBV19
TGTGCCAGTAGTGCCCCCCGGGGACTCAATCAGCCCCAGCATTTT
CASSAPRGLNQPQHF
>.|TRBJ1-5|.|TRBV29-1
TGCAGCGTTCAGGGCGGCGGCAATCAGCCCCAGCATTTT
CSVQGGGNQPQHF
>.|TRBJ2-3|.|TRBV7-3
TGTGCCAGCAGCCCCAGCGGTCGGGGCCTAGATACGCAGTATTTT
CASSPSGRGLDTQYF
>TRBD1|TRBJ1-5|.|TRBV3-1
TGTGCCACCTCGGCGACAGGGGGCAATCAGCCCCAGCATTTT
CATSATGGNQPQHF
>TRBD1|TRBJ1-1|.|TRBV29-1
TGCAGCGTTGAGCTCGGGACAGGGACCGAAGCTTTCTTT
CSVELGTGTEAFF
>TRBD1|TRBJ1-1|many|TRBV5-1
TGCGCCAGCAGCTGGGGACAGGCGGGCACTGAAGCTTTCTTT
CASSWGQAGTEAFF
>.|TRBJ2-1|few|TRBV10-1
TGCGCCAGCAGTGAGTCGTACGGCCGAGGGTCCTACAATGAGCAGTTCTTC
CASSESYGRGSYNEQFF
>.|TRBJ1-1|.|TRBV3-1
TGTGCCAGCAGCCAAAGTCTCGACACTGAAGCTTTCTTT
CASSQSLDTEAFF
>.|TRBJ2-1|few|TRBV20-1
TGCAGTGCTCCCAGCGGGTTTTTATACAATGAGCAGTTCTTC
CSAPSGFLYNEQFF
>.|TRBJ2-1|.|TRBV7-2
TGTGCCAGCAGGCCCGCACCCGGGAATAAGCAGTTCTTC
CASRPAPGNKQFF
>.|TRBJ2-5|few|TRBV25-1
TGTGCCAGCAGTGAACCCCCCCCGTCAGAGACCCAGTACTTC
CASSEPPPSETQYF
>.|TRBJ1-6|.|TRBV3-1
TGTGCCAGCAGCGTTCATATCCCAGCGGCAAATAATAATTCACCCCTCCACTTT
CASSVHIPAANNNSPLHF
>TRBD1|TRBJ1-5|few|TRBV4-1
TGCGCCAGCAGCCAATGTAAGGGACAGGGATGCAATCAGCCCCAGCATTTT
CASSQCKGQGCNQPQHF
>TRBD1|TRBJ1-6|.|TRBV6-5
TGTGCCAGCAGTTATCTTGGGACAGGGTTTAATTCACCCCTCCACTTT
CASSYLGTGFNSPLHF
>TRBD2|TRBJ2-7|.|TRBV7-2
TGTGCCAGCAGCTCCCTAGCGGGAGGGCCCTACGAGCAGTACTTC
CASSSLAGGPYEQYF
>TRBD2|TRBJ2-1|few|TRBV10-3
TGTGCCATCAGTTTAGCGGGAGGGCCAGGTGAGCAGTTCTTC
CAISLAGGPGEQFF
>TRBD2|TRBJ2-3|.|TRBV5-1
TGCGCCAGCAGCTTGAGGGGACTAGCGGGACCTCCTGGCACAGATACGCAGTATTTT
CASSLRGLAGPPGTDTQYF
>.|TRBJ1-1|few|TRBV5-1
TGCGCCAGCAGCTTGGGCCCCGGGGGTACACGGAGGGACACTGAAGCTTTCTTT
CASSLGPGGTRRDTEAFF
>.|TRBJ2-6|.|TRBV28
TGTGCCAGCAGTTTATTACGGACAGCTGGGGCCAACGTCCTGACTTTC
CASSLLRTAGANVLTF
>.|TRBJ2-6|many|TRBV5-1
TGCGCCAGCAGCTTGGATGGGACCTCTGGGGCCAACGTCCTGACTTTC
CASSLDGTSGANVLTF
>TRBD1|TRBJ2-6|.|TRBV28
TGTGCCAGCAGTAGACAGGGATTAGCTGGGGCCAACGTCCTGACTTTC
CASSRQGLAGANVLTF
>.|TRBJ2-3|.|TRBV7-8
TGTGCCTCGGACGGGGGGCTGTATGATACGCAGTATTTT
CASDGGLYDTQYF
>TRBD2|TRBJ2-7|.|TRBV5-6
TGTGCCAGCAAGACTAGCGGATACGAGCAGTACTTC
CASKTSGYEQYF
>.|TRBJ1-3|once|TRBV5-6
TGTGCCAGCAGCTACAAGACAGGATCTGGAAACACCATATATTTT
CASSYKTGSGNTIYF
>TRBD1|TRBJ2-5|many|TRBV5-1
TGCGCCAGCAGCTTGGTATCTACAGGGGGTGAGACCCAGTACTTC
CASSLVSTGGETQYF
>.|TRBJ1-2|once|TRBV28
TGTGCCAGCAGTTTAGACCCCGGATCAGGCTACACCTTC
CASSLDPGSGYTF
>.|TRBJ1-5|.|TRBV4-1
TGCGCCAGCAGCCCCTTTATCGGTCAGCCCCAGCATTTT
CASSPFIGQPQHF
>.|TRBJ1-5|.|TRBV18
TGTGCCAGCTCACCACGTGAAGGCTCGCCCCAGCATTTT
CASSPREGSPQHF
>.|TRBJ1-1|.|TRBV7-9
TGTGCCAGCAGCCCTGGGGTACGGGGGGTGAACACTGAAGCTTTCTTT
CASSPGVRGVNTEAFF
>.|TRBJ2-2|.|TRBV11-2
TGTGCCAGCAGCTTTGGCAGGGTTACCGGGGAGCTGTTTTTT
CASSFGRVTGELFF
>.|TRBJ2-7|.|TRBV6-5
TGTGCCAGCAGTTACTCGATCGGTACGAGCTCCTACGAGCAGTACTTC
CASSYSIGTSSYEQYF
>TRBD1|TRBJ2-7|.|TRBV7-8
TGTGCCAGCAGCTCCTCGACAGGGGGTTTCATTACGGGGCAGTACTTC
CASSSSTGGFITGQYF
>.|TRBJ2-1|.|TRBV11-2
TGTGCCAGCAGCTCGAGCGTTTTCACCTACAATGAGCAGTTCTTC
CASSSSVFTYNEQFF
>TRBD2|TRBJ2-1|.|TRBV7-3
TGTGCCAGCAGCCGCCCTCTCCCCGGGAGGGTTAGTGAGCAGTTCTTC
CASSRPLPGRVSEQFF
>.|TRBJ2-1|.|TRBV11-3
TGTGCCAGCAGCTCCTATAACTTGGACAGCGACAATGAGCAGTTCTTC
CASSSYNLDSDNEQFF
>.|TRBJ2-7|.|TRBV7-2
TGTGCCAGCAGGGAAGACCTAATTCCCTACGAGCAGTACTTC
CASREDLIPYEQYF
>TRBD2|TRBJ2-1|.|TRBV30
TGTGCCTGGACCCCTAGCGGGAGGGCCGGGTCGAATGAGCAGTTCTTC
CAWTPSGRAGSNEQFF
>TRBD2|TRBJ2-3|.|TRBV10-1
TGCGCCAGCAGTGAGTCCCTAGCGGGGGCCACAGATACGCAGTATTTT
CASSESLAGATDTQYF
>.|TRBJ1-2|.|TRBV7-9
TGTGCCAGCAGCCCCCGGGCCCACCCCTATGGCTACACCTTC
CASSPRAHPYGYTF
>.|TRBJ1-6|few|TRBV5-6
TGTGCCAGCAGTCATCGGCGGGACTTCCCTTATAATTCACCCCTCCACTTT
CASSHRRDFPYNSPLHF
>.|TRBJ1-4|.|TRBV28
TGTGCCAGCGGCCTGGGGGCTAATGAAAAACTGTTTTTT
CASGLGANEKLFF
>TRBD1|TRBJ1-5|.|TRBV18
TGTGCCAGCTCACCCGACAGGGAAGGCAATCAGCCCCAGCATTTT
CASSPDREGNQPQHF
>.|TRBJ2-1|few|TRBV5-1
TGCGCCAGCAGCTGGAGGAGGGGGGAGACTGTCTCCTATGAGCAGTTCTTC
CASSWRRGETVSYEQFF
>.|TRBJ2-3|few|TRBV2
TGTGCCAGCAGTGAACTCCAGTCGAAGGATACGCAGTATTTT
CASSELQSKDTQYF
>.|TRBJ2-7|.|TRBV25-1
TGTGCCAGCAGTGAACACCGGGACACTTCCTTGGGGGAGCAGTACTTC
CASSEHRDTSLGEQYF
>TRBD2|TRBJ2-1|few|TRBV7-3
TGTGCCAGCAGTTCTCCGAGCGGCGGGAGAGCGAACAATGAGCAGTTCTTC
CASSSPSGGRANNEQFF